A selection of T cell receptor beta chains follows, all from one sample in a study of cytomegalovirus exposure and HLA in healthy donors. Clones were sequenced by immunoSEQ multiplex PCR, and TCRdb holds only the in-frame ones, with some missing. The table has some 150,000 clones, 70% to 85% seen once. Sequenced material: PBMCs. These receptors were taken from a man aged 25-45 years in good health and CMV-seronegative. Each CDR3 is given with its conserved first and last residue. Each record gives: clone size, J gene, V gene, D gene, CDR3 protein, CDR3 DNA. D genes are given only for firm matches. Part of the rows lack a size; the others show once, few, many or a class for expanded clones.

>few|TRBJ2-3|TRBV27|-
CASSFFGVSTDTQYF
TGTGCCAGCAGTTTCTTCGGGGTGAGCACAGATACGCAGTATTTT
>-|TRBJ2-7|TRBV28|TRBD1
CASSLPGQGVYEQYF
TGTGCCAGCAGTCTACCGGGACAGGGGGTTTACGAGCAGTACTTC
>-|TRBJ2-2|TRBV9|TRBD1
CASSVDPSGTGNTGELFF
TGTGCCAGCAGCGTAGACCCTTCCGGGACAGGGAACACCGGGGAGCTGTTTTTT
>-|TRBJ1-2|TRBV7-2|-
CASSLTDLYGYPF
TGTGCCAGCAGCTTGACTGACCTCTATGGCTACCCCTTC
>-|TRBJ1-4|TRBV7-9|TRBD1
CASTKAGGDSEKLFF
TGTGCCAGCACCAAAGCGGGCGGGGACAGTGAAAAACTGTTTTTT
>-|TRBJ2-5|TRBV7-9|-
CASSQTGESLQETQYF
TGTGCCAGCAGCCAGACCGGGGAATCCCTCCAAGAGACCCAGTACTTC
>-|TRBJ2-1|TRBV6-1|TRBD1
CASNQQGSAFF
TGTGCCAGCAACCAACAGGGGAGTGCGTTCTTC
>-|TRBJ2-5|TRBV28|-
CASSFKGLGETQYF
TGTGCCAGCAGTTTCAAGGGGCTCGGAGAGACCCAGTACTTC
>-|TRBJ1-5|TRBV28|-
CATSDTQYYSNQPQHF
TGTGCCACCTCGGACACCCAATATTATAGCAATCAGCCCCAGCATTTT
>-|TRBJ1-4|TRBV21-1|-
CASSTGTYYNEKLFF
TGTGCCAGCAGCACCGGGACATACTATAATGAAAAACTGTTTTTT
>-|TRBJ2-6|TRBV5-1|-
CASSQGTNGANVLTF
TGCGCCAGCAGCCAGGGGACGAACGGGGCCAACGTCCTGACTTTC
>-|TRBJ2-3|TRBV6-4|TRBD1
CASSGTGATDTQYF
TGTGCCAGCAGCGGGACAGGGGCCACAGATACGCAGTATTTT
>-|TRBJ1-6|TRBV2|-
CASGGVADSPLHF
TGTGCCAGCGGGGGGGTCGCCGACTCACCCCTCCACTTT
>-|TRBJ1-3|TRBV28|-
CASSRQTLSGNTIYF
TGTGCCAGCAGTCGACAGACCCTCTCTGGAAACACCATATATTTT
>-|TRBJ2-1|TRBV25-1|TRBD2
CASSAALAGGVRYNEQFF
TGTGCCAGCAGTGCCGCTCTAGCGGGGGGAGTTCGGTACAATGAGCAGTTCTTC
>-|TRBJ2-7|TRBV28|-
CASGQGSTYEQYF
TGTGCCAGCGGGCAGGGGTCCACCTACGAGCAGTACTTC
>-|TRBJ1-4|TRBV2|TRBD1
CASRQGVANEKLFF
TGTGCCAGCCGACAGGGGGTAGCTAATGAAAAACTGTTTTTT
>-|TRBJ2-3|TRBV30|-
CAWSGGILSDTQYF
TGTGCCTGGAGTGGAGGAATCTTATCAGATACGCAGTATTTT